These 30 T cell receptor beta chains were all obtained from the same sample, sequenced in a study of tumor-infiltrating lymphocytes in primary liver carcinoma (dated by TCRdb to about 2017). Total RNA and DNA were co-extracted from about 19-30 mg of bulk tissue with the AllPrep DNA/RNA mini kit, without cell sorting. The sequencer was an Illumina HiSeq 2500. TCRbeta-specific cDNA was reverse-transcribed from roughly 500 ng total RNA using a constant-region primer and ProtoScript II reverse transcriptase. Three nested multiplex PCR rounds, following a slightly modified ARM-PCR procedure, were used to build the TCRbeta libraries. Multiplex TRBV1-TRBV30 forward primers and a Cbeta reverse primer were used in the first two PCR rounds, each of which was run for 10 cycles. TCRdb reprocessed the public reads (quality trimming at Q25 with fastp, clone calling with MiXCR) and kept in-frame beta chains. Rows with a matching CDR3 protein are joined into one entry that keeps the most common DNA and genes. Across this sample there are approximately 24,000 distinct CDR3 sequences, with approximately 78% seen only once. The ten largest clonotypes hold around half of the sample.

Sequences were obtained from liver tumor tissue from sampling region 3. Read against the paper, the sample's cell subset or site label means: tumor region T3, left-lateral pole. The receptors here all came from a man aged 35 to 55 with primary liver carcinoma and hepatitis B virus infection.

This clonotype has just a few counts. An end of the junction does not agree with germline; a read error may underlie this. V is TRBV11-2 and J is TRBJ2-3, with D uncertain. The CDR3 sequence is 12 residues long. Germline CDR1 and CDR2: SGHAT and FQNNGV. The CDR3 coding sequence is TGTGTCAGCAGCACCAGAACAGATACGCAGTATTTT. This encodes CVSSTRTDTQYF.

CDR3 nucleotides: TGTGCCACCAGCGGTGGAGCGGGCGGTATCGGGCGGTACTTC. This sequence encodes CATSGGAGGIGRYF. This chain uses TRBV6-6 with TRBJ2-7; tentatively, D is TRBD2 (6 bases). Germline loops: CDR1 MNHNY, CDR2 SVGAGI (reference sequence). CDR3 length: 14 amino acids. V dropped 10 bases and J dropped 12 bases, with 28 bases sitting between them.

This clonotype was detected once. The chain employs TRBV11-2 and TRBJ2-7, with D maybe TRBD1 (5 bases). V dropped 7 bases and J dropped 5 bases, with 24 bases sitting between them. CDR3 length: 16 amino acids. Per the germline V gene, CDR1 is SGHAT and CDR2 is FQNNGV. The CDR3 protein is CASNFIHGAIQNEQYF. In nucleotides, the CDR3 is TGTGCCAGCAACTTCATACATGGGGCCATACAAAACGAGCAGTACTTC.

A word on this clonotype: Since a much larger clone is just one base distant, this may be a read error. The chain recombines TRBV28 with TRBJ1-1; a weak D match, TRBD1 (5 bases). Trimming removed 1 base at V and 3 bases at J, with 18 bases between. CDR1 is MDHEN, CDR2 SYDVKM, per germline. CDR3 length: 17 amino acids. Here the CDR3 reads CASSLFVSVLGDTEAFF. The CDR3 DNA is TGTGCCAGCAGTTTATTCGTCTCGGTTTTAGGGGACACTGAAGCTTTCTTT.

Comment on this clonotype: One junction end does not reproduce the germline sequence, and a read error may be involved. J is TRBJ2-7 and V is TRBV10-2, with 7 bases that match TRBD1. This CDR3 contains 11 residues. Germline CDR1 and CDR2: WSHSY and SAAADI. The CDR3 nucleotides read TGTGCCACCGGACAGGTCAACGAGCAGTACTTC. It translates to CATGQVNEQYF.

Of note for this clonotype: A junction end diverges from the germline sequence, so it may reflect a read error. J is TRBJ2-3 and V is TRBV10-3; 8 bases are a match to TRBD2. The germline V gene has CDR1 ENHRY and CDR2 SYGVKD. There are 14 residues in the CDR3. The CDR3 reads CATSDVAGSGTQYF. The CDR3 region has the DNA TGTGCCACCAGTGACGTAGCGGGATCAGGTACGCAGTATTTT.

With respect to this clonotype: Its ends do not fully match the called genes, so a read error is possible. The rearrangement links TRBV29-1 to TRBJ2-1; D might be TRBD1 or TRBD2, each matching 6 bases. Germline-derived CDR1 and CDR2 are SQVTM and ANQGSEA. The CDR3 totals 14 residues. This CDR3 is CGGIGQRTYNEQFF. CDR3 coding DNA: TGCGGCGGGATCGGACAGAGGACCTATAATGAGCAGTTCTTC.

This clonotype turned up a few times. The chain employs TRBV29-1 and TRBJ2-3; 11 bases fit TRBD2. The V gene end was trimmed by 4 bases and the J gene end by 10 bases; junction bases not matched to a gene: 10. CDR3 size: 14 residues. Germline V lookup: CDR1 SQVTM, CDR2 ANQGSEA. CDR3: CSVVGLAEDVSQYF. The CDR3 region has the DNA TGCAGCGTTGTGGGACTAGCGGAAGATGTTTCGCAGTATTTT.

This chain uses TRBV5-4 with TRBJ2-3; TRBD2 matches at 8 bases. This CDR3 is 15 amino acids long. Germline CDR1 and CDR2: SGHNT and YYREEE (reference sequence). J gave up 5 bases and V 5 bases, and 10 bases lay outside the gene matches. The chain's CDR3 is CASSTNRGLGDTQYF. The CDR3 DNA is TGTGCCAGCAGTACGAATCGGGGACTAGGAGATACGCAGTATTTT.

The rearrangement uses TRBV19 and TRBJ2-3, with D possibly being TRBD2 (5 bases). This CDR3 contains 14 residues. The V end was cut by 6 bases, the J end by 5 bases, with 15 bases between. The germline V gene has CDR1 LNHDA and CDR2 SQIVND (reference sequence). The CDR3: CASSIIGNIDTQYF. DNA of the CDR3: TGTGCCAGTAGCATTATCGGGAACATAGATACGCAGTATTTT.

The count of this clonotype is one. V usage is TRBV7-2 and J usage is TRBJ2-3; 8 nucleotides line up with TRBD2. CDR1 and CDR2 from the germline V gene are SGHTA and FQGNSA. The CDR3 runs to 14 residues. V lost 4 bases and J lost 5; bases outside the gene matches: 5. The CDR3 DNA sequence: TGTGCCAGCAGCTCGGGACTAGTGGGAGATACGCAGTATTTT. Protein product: CASSSGLVGDTQYF.

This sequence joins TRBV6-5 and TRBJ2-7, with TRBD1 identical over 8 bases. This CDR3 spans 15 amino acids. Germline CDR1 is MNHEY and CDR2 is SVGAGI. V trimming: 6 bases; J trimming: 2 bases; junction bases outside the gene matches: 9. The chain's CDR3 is CASRGLKQGAYEQYF. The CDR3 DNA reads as TGTGCCAGCAGGGGACTCAAACAGGGGGCCTACGAGCAGTACTTC.

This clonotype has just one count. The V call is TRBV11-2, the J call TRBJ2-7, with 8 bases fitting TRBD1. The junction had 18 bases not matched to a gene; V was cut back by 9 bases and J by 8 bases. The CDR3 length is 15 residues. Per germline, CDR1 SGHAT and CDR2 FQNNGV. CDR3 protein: CARSFVAGGQYQQYF. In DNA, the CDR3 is TGTGCCAGGAGTTTTGTGGCAGGGGGCCAGTACCAGCAGTACTTC.

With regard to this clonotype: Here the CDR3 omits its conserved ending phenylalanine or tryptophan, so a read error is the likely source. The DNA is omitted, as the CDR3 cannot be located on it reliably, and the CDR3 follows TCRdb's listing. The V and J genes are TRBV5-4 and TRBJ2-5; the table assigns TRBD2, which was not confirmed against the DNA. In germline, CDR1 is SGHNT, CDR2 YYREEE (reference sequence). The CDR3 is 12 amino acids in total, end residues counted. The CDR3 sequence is CASSYSSRTQHL.

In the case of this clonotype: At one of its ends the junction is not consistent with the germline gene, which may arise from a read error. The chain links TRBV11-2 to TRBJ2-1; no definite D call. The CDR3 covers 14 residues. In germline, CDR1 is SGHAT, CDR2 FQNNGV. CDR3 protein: CANSFYRLVSEHFF. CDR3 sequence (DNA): TGTGCCAACAGCTTTTATCGGCTAGTTAGTGAGCACTTCTTC.

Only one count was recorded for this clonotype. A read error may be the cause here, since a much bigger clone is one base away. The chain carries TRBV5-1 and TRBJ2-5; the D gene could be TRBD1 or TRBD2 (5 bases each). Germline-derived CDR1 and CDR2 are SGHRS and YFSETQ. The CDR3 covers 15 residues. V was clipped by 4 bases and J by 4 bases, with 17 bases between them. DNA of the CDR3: TGCGCCAGCAGCCCCTCCGACGAGGGGCGAGAGACCCAGTACTTC. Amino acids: CASSPSDEGRETQYF.

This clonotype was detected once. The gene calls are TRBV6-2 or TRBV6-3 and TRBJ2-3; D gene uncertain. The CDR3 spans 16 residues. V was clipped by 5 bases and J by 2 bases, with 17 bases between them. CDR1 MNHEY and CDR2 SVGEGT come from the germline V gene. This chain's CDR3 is CASSPSSTTLTDTQYF. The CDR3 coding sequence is TGTGCCAGCAGTCCCTCCTCGACCACCCTCACAGATACGCAGTATTTT.

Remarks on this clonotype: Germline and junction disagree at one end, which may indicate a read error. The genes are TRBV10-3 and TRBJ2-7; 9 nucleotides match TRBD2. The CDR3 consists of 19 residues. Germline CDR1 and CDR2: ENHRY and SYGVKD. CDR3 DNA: TGTGTCATCACCAAACGATCGGGAGTAGCGGGAGAGTTCTCCTACGAGCAGTACTTC. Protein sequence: CVITKRSGVAGEFSYEQYF.

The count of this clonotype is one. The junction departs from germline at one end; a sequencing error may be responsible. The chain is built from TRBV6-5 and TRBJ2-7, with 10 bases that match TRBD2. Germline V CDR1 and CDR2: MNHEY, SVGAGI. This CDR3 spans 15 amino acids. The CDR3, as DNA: TGTCCCAGCAGCCCCTCTTCGACTAGCGGGTACGAGCAGTACTTC. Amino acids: CPSSPSSTSGYEQYF.

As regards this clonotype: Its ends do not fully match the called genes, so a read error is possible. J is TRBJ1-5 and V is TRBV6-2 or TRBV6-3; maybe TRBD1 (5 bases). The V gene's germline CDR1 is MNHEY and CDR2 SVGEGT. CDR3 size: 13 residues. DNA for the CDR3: TGTGCTAGCAGTTTACCGCTGGGGCGAACCCAGCATTTT. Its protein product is CASSLPLGRTQHF.

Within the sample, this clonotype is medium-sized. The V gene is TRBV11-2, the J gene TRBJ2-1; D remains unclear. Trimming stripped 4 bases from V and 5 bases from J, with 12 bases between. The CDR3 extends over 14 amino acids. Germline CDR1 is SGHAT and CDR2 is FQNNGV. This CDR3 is CASSSPPRNNEQFF. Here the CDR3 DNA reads TGTGCCAGCAGCTCCCCCCCCCGTAACAATGAGCAGTTCTTC.

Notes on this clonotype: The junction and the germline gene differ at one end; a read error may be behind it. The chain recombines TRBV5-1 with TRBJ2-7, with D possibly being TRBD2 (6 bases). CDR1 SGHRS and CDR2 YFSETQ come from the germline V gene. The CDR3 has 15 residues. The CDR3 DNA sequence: TGCGCCAGCAGCTTGGTCCCTATCGGGAGCTACAAGCAGTACTTC. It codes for CASSLVPIGSYKQYF.

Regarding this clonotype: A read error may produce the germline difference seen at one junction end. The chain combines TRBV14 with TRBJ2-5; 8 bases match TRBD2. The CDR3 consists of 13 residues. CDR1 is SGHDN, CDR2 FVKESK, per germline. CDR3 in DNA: TGTGTCAGCAGCCGCACCTGGACTAGCATTCCTTACTTC. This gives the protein CVSSRTWTSIPYF.

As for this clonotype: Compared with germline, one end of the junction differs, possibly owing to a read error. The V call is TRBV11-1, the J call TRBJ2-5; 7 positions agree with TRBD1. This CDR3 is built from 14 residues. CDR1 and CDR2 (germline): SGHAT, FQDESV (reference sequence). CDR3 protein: CASSGQVEMESQNF. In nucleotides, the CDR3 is TGTGCCAGCAGTGGACAGGTGGAGATGGAGTCCCAGAACTTC.

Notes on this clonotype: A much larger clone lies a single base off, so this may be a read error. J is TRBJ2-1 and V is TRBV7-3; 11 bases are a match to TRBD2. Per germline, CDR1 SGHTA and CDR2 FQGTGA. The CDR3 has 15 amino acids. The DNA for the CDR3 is TGTGCCAGCAGCTTGACTAGCGGGAAACCCAATGAGGAGTTCTTC. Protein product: CASSLTSGKPNEEFF.

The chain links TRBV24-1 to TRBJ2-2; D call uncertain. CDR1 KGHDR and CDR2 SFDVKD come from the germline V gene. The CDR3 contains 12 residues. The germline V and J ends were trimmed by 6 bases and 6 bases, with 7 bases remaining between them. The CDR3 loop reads CATSLCPGELFF. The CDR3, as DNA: TGTGCCACCAGTTTATGTCCCGGGGAGCTGTTTTTT.

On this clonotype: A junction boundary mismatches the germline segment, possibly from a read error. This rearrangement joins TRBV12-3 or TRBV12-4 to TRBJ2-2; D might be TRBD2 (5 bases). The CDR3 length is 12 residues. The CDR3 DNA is TGTGCCAGCAGTCCGCGGATCGGGAAGCTGTTATTT. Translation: CASSPRIGKLLF.

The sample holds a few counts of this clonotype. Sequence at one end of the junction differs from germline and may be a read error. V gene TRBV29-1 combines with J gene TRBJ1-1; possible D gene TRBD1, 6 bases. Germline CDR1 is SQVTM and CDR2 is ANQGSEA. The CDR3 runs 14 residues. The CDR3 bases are TGCAGCGTGCATAGGGGGAATGTGAACACTGGAGCTTTCTTT. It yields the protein CSVHRGNVNTGAFF.

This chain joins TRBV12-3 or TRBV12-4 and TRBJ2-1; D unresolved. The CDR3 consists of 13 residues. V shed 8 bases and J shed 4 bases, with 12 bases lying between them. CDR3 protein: CASGPQGYNEQFF. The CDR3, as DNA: TGTGCCAGCGGACCCCAAGGGTACAATGAGCAGTTCTTC.

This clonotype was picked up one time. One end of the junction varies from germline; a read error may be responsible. The CDR3: CTSSLGTGGGYGYTF. CDR3 nucleotide sequence: TGTACCAGTAGTTTGGGGACAGGGGGAGGGTATGGGTACACCTTC. The gene calls are TRBV12-3 or TRBV12-4 and TRBJ1-2; 11 bases align to TRBD1. This CDR3 has 15 amino acids.